A single sample is the source of the 16 T cell receptor beta chains below, sequenced in a study of patients and donors after allogeneic stem cell transplantation. Using its own MiXCR run on the RT-PCR reads, TCRdb lists one record per CDR3 protein. The sample includes roughly 880,000 distinct CDR3 sequences, more than 15% seen only once; the top ten take around 5.5%. Sequencing was carried out using blood, either unsorted or a sorted T cell fraction (not recorded which). The receptors stem from a human donor who was either an allogeneic HSCT recipient or a stem cell or donor lymphocyte infusion donor (not recorded which). It is not recorded whose cells these are; they may come from a transplant donor.

The chain links TRBV2 to TRBJ2-2, with 8 bases aligning to TRBD1. The J segment lost 3 bases and the V segment lost 9 bases, leaving 9 bases of the junction unmatched. Germline V CDR1 and CDR2: SNHLY, FYNNEI. This CDR3 has 15 residues. Here the CDR3 reads CARARTGRDTGELFF. DNA for the CDR3: TGTGCCAGGGCACGGACAGGGCGGGACACCGGGGAGCTGTTTTTT.

The J gene is TRBJ2-1, the V gene TRBV20-1, with 11 bases identical to TRBD2. CDR1 and CDR2 (germline): DFQATT, SNEGSKA (reference sequence). The CDR3 extends over 19 amino acids. Trimming took 6 bases from V and 2 from J; bases not matched to a gene: 18. The CDR3 here is CSARKGGLADLLPYNEQFF. CDR3 nucleotide sequence: TGCAGTGCCCGAAAGGGGGGACTAGCGGATTTACTACCCTACAATGAGCAGTTCTTC.

The V and J genes are TRBV7-6 and TRBJ2-7; tentative D call: TRBD1 (5 bases). The CDR3 sequence is 16 residues long. The ends were cut back, 5 bases at V and 0 bases at J, with 17 bases in the middle. The germline V gene encodes CDR1 SGHVS and CDR2 FNYEAQ. This chain's CDR3 is CASSVNRFTSSYEQYF. The CDR3 DNA is TGTGCCAGCAGCGTAAACAGGTTCACGAGCTCCTACGAGCAGTACTTC.

V and J are TRBV18 and TRBJ1-2; D is uncertain. The CDR3 consists of 14 residues. Deletions cut 1 base from V and 2 bases from J, with 8 bases between. From germline, CDR1 is KGHSH and CDR2 LQKENI. The CDR3 DNA reads as TGTGCCAGCTCACCACAACGGAACAACTATGGCTACACCTTC. It specifies CASSPQRNNYGYTF.

Of note for this clonotype: The junction shows a germline mismatch at one end, possibly a read error. The genes are TRBV12-3 or TRBV12-4 and TRBJ2-5, with 8 bases matching TRBD1. The length of the CDR3 is 15 residues. The CDR3 sequence is CARSLAGQGLKTQYF. The CDR3 coding sequence is TGTGCCAGGAGTTTAGCCGGACAGGGCTTGAAGACCCAGTACTTC.

At least ten counts were recorded for this clonotype. The gene calls are TRBV10-3 and TRBJ1-1; 10 nucleotides agree with TRBD1. The CDR3 is 11 amino acids. J was trimmed by 10 bases and V by 8 bases; bases with no gene match: 4. CDR1 is ENHRY and CDR2 is SYGVKD in the germline V gene. Written as DNA, the CDR3 is TGTGCCATCGAGACAGGGGGCGCAGCTTTCTTT. This sequence encodes CAIETGGAAFF.

The chain combines TRBV6-5 with TRBJ2-3; no clear D. CDR1 and CDR2 from the germline V gene are MNHEY and SVGAGI. Trimming cost V 0 bases and J 11 bases, with 9 bases left between them. This CDR3 has 12 amino acids. CDR3 sequence: CASSYSGLLQYF. CDR3 nucleotide sequence: TGTGCCAGCAGTTACTCGGGCCTGCTGCAGTATTTT.

The gene calls are TRBV5-8 and TRBJ2-7; a possible D gene is TRBD2 (6 bases). The germline V gene has CDR1 SGHTS and CDR2 YDEGEE. The CDR3 consists of 14 residues. V lost 2 bases to trimming and J lost 0 bases, with 9 bases between them. The CDR3: CASSFAGPSYEQYF. The CDR3 region has the DNA TGTGCCAGCAGCTTTGCGGGGCCCTCCTACGAGCAGTACTTC. The complete variable domain, with remaining parts taken from reference TRBV5-8 and TRBJ2-7, reads EAGVTQSPTHLIKTRGQQATLRCSPISGHTSVYWYQQALGLGLQFLLWYDEGEERNRGNFPPRFSGRQFPNYSSELNVNALELEDSALYLCASSFAGPSYEQYFGPGTRLTVT.

Comment on this clonotype: A clone one base away is much larger, so this may be a read error. The CDR3 protein is CAGSLVGDHGYTF. The DNA of the CDR3 is TGCGCCGGCAGCTTGGTAGGAGATCATGGCTACACCTTC. The rearrangement joins TRBV5-1 to TRBJ1-2; no reliable D call. The CDR3 is made up of 13 amino acids. The V gene's germline CDR1 is SGHRS and CDR2 YFSETQ. Variable domain in full (rest from reference TRBV5-1 and TRBJ1-2): KAGVTQTPRYLIKTRGQQVTLSCSPISGHRSVSWYQQTPGQGLQFLFEYFSETQRNKGNFPGRFSGRQFSNSRSEMNVSTLELGDSALYLCAGSLVGDHGYTFGSGTRLTVV.

Only a few counts were recorded for this clonotype. The chain links TRBV9 to TRBJ2-5; TRBD1 might be the D (6 bases). CDR1 and CDR2 from the germline V gene are SGDLS and YYNGEE. The CDR3 extends over 15 amino acids. The V end was cut by 1 base, the J end by 1 base, with 11 bases between. This CDR3 reads CASSVSGALQETQYF. The CDR3, as DNA: TGTGCCAGCAGCGTATCAGGGGCCCTCCAAGAGACCCAGTACTTC. Based on the CDR3 plus reference TRBV9 and TRBJ2-5, the full variable domain is DSGVTQTPKHLITATGQRVTLRCSPRSGDLSVYWYQQSLDQGLQFLIQYYNGEERAKGNILERFSAQQFPDLHSELNLSSLELGDSALYFCASSVSGALQETQYFGPGTRLLVL.

This chain uses TRBV24-1 with TRBJ1-3; D remains ambiguous. Trimming took 7 bases from V and 2 from J, leaving 8 bases between them. Germline V gene data show CDR1 as KGHDR and CDR2 as SFDVKD. The CDR3 sequence is 13 residues long. The CDR3 DNA is TGTGCCACCAGGGAGGGAGCTGGAAACACCATATATTTT. It is translated as CATREGAGNTIYF.

This clonotype was counted a few times. The chain links TRBV30 to TRBJ1-5; a possible D gene is TRBD1 (5 bases). CDR1 GTSNPN and CDR2 SVGIG come from the germline V gene (reference sequence). CDR3 size: 12 residues. Trimming pared 5 bases from V and 9 bases from J, leaving 14 bases between. The CDR3 sequence: CAWGTGPGPQHF. In DNA, the CDR3 is TGTGCCTGGGGTACGGGGCCAGGGCCCCAGCATTTT.

This clonotype has a handful of counts. The chain carries TRBV29-1 and TRBJ1-2, with 10 nucleotides matching TRBD1. V shed 4 bases and J 8 bases; nucleotides not matched to a gene: 16. Germline values: CDR1 SQVTM, CDR2 ANQGSEA. This CDR3 contains 16 residues. CDR3 amino acids: CSVVSRDRGGVGGYTF. The CDR3 DNA reads as TGCAGCGTTGTGTCCCGGGACAGGGGTGGAGTGGGAGGCTACACCTTC.

This clonotype was detected a few times. CDR3: CASGQGFGNQPQHF. Written as DNA, the CDR3 is TGTGCCAGCGGACAGGGGTTCGGAAATCAGCCCCAGCATTTT. The gene calls are TRBV2 and TRBJ1-5; 9 positions match TRBD1. V shed 8 bases, J shed 4 bases, and the junction held 6 bases outside the gene matches. This CDR3 spans 14 amino acids. Germline CDR1 is SNHLY and CDR2 is FYNNEI.

The gene calls are TRBV27 and TRBJ1-1; 7 positions match TRBD1. Germline V gene data show CDR1 as MNHEY and CDR2 as SMNVEV (reference sequence). J gave up 2 bases and V 5 bases, and 5 bases lay outside the gene matches. There are 14 residues in the CDR3. The CDR3 reads CASSQDRSNTEAFF. The CDR3 region has the DNA TGTGCCAGCAGTCAGGACAGGTCCAACACTGAAGCTTTCTTT.

This clonotype was detected a few times. The junction shows a germline mismatch at one end, possibly a read error. The chain joins TRBV20-1 to TRBJ1-4; D unclear. This CDR3 is built from 9 residues. Germline V CDR1 and CDR2: DFQATT, SNEGSKA (reference sequence). CDR3 sequence reads: CSARVPAVF. DNA for the CDR3: TGCAGTGCTAGAGTCCCTGCGGTTTTT.